A selection of T cell receptor beta chains follows, all from one sample in a study of graft-versus-host responses after intestinal transplantation. Clones were sequenced by immunoSEQ multiplex PCR, and TCRdb holds only the in-frame ones, with some missing. The sample has around 26,000 clones, around 94% seen once. This specimen was PBMCs, taken 156 days after intestinal transplant. The receptors here all came from a human patient who received an intestinal transplant, so some T cells may come from the graft donor. Both conserved end residues are part of each CDR3. A D gene is named only where the DNA matches it firmly. Part of the rows lack a size; the others show once, few, many or a class for expanded clones.

size	length	V	J	D	CDR3	DNA
once	15	TRBV11-2	TRBJ2-3	.	CASTPTPISTDTQYF	TGTGCCAGCACCCCCACCCCCATAAGCACAGATACGCAGTATTTT
once	12	TRBV5-6	TRBJ2-7	.	CASSSPSYEQYF	TGTGCCAGCAGCTCGCCATCCTACGAGCAGTACTTC
.	15	TRBV27	TRBJ2-3	TRBD2	CASSFPAGGSDTQYF	TGTGCCAGCAGTTTTCCAGCGGGAGGCTCAGATACGCAGTATTTT
.	13	TRBV27	TRBJ1-1	.	CASRGWMNTEAFF	TGTGCCAGCAGGGGGTGGATGAACACTGAAGCTTTCTTT
.	14	TRBV5-5	TRBJ2-5	.	CASSLGGWEETQYF	TGTGCCAGCAGCTTGGGGGGATGGGAAGAGACCCAGTACTTC
.	15	TRBV4-1	TRBJ2-2	TRBD2	CASSQAGGVGGELFF	TGCGCCAGCAGCCAAGCCGGGGGGGTTGGCGGGGAGCTGTTTTTT
.	15	TRBV7-3	TRBJ2-7	TRBD1	CASSCPGTGIGEQYF	TGTGCCAGCAGCTGCCCCGGGACAGGGATCGGCGAGCAGTACTTC
.	13	TRBV6-5	TRBJ1-2	TRBD1	CASNKQGANGYTF	TGTGCCAGCAATAAACAGGGGGCCAATGGCTACACCTTC
.	15	TRBV7-3	TRBJ2-1	TRBD1	CASSLGQGGYNEQFF	TGTGCCAGCAGCTTAGGACAGGGAGGCTACAATGAGCAGTTCTTC
.	21	TRBV28	TRBJ2-4	.	CASSSPPTGREQILAKNIQYF	TGTGCCAGCAGTTCCCCACCGACAGGGAGGGAGCAGATACTAGCCAAAAACATTCAGTACTTC
.	16	TRBV7-9	TRBJ2-3	TRBD1	CASSHTGTGFTDTQYF	TGTGCCAGCAGCCACACCGGGACAGGGTTCACAGATACGCAGTATTTT